Below are 30 T cell receptor beta chains sequenced from a single sample in a study of T cell responses to AZD1222 COVID-19 vaccine. Only in-frame clones appear in the TCRdb table, and some are missing; sequencing was by immunoSEQ multiplex PCR. The sample contains about 140,000 clones, around 91% of which appear only once. The sequencing used peripheral blood, collected 28 days after the second AZD1222 dose. The receptors originated from an adult who received the AZD1222 COVID-19 vaccine.

The sample holds one count of this clone. The chain links TRBV6-4 to TRBJ1-5; a weak D match, TRBD1 (5 bases). Germline V gene lookup returns CDR1 MRHNA and CDR2 SNTAGT. The CDR3 extends over 18 amino acids. The V gene lost 0 bases and the J gene lost 1 base, with 16 bases spanning the gap. For the CDR3, the DNA is TGTGCCAGCAGTGACTCGAATCCATTTGACAGAAGCAATCAGCCCCAGCATTTT. Protein product: CASSDSNPFDRSNQPQHF.

The CDR3 DNA sequence: TGTGCCACCAGTGGCGCAGGGGCGTTGACAGATACGCAGTATTTT. Its translation is CATSGAGALTDTQYF. The chain carries TRBV24-1 and TRBJ2-3; a weak D match, TRBD1 (6 bases). The germline V and J ends were trimmed by 5 bases and 3 bases, with 14 bases remaining between them. This CDR3 is 15 amino acids long. Germline values: CDR1 KGHDR, CDR2 SFDVKD.

The V gene is TRBV28, the J gene TRBJ1-2; 11 bases are a match to TRBD1. This CDR3 is built from 12 residues. The junction had 0 bases not matched to a gene; V was cut back by 8 bases and J by 4 bases. CDR1 and CDR2 from the germline V gene are MDHEN and SYDVKM. The CDR3 DNA reads TGTGCCAGCGGGACAGGGGGCTATGGCTACACCTTC. Translated: CASGTGGYGYTF.

The chain has TRBV5-1 and TRBJ2-7, with 10 bases identical to TRBD2. Trimming removed 0 bases from V and 3 bases from J; junction bases left unmatched: 3. This CDR3 has 15 residues. CDR1 SGHRS and CDR2 YFSETQ come from the germline V gene. The CDR3 DNA reads TGCGCCAGCAGCTTGGACGGGACTAGCGTCTACGAGCAGTACTTC. Protein sequence: CASSLDGTSVYEQYF.

Only one count was recorded for this clone. The chain couples TRBV2 to TRBJ1-5; D gene unclear. Germline CDR1 is SNHLY and CDR2 is FYNNEI. The length of the CDR3 is 13 residues. The V and J ends lost 5 bases and 7 bases respectively, with 12 bases between them. The CDR3 reads CASSTVLGQPQHF. CDR3 DNA: TGTGCCAGCAGTACAGTCCTCGGACAGCCCCAGCATTTT.

The chain joins TRBV27 to TRBJ2-1; TRBD2 might be the D (5 bases). Trimming cost V 4 bases and J 9 bases, with 10 bases left between them. Germline V gene lookup returns CDR1 MNHEY and CDR2 SMNVEV (reference sequence). This CDR3 has 12 residues. The chain's CDR3 is CASSSRTVEQFF. Written as DNA, the CDR3 is TGTGCCAGCAGTTCCCGGACTGTTGAGCAGTTCTTC.

The chain is built from TRBV5-1 and TRBJ2-7, with 7 bases fitting TRBD2. Germline V lookup: CDR1 SGHRS, CDR2 YFSETQ. The junction had 13 bases not matched to a gene; V was cut back by 0 bases and J by 7 bases. CDR3 length: 16 residues. As DNA, the CDR3 is TGCGCCAGCAGCTTGGGAACGACTTCGGCTAGCGGTGAGCAGTACTTC. As protein: CASSLGTTSASGEQYF.

V and J are TRBV28 and TRBJ2-2; the D gene could be TRBD1 or TRBD2 (5 bases each). Germline CDR1 and CDR2: MDHEN and SYDVKM. CDR3 length: 12 residues. The CDR3 DNA reads TGTGCTAACATGGGGGATTCAGGGGAGCTGTTTTTT. Translated: CANMGDSGELFF.

The chain recombines TRBV23-1 with TRBJ2-4; perhaps TRBD1 as D (6 bases). TRBV23-1 is filed as an ORF, its function uncertain. Trimming took 0 bases from V and 6 from J, leaving 12 bases between them. The CDR3 runs 15 residues. Written as DNA, the CDR3 is TGCGCCAGCAGTCAATCCAACAGGGTAGGAAACATTCAGTACTTC. This codes for CASSQSNRVGNIQYF.

This chain uses TRBV9 with TRBJ2-3; 14 nucleotides agree with TRBD2. Germline trimming cut 0 bases from V and 4 bases from J; bases unmatched to any gene: 7. The CDR3 runs to 18 residues. Germline CDR1 is SGDLS and CDR2 is YYNGEE. DNA for the CDR3: TGTGCCAGCAGCGTAGGACTAGCGGGAGGGCCTTGGGCAGATACGCAGTATTTT. Translating gives CASSVGLAGGPWADTQYF.

The V call is TRBV19, the J call TRBJ1-5; perhaps TRBD1 as D (6 bases). Deletions cut 4 bases from V and 2 bases from J, with 6 bases between. CDR3 length equals 13 residues. Germline-derived CDR1 and CDR2 are LNHDA and SQIVND (reference sequence). The chain's CDR3 is CASSRQGNQPQHF. CDR3 bases: TGTGCCAGTAGTAGACAGGGCAATCAGCCCCAGCATTTT.

This clone appeared once. V is TRBV29-1 and J is TRBJ1-2; TRBD1 agrees at 7 bases. This CDR3 region has 13 residues. V lost 6 bases, J lost 1 base, and 5 bases stayed unmatched. The germline gives CDR1 SQVTM, CDR2 ANQGSEA. The CDR3 DNA reads as TGCAGCGTCGGGACAGCTATTAACTATGGCTACACCTTC. Protein: CSVGTAINYGYTF.

This chain connects TRBV18 to TRBJ2-3; 10 bases match TRBD1. There are 16 residues in the CDR3. With 2 bases clipped from V and 4 bases from J, the junction kept 6 bases outside the gene matches. Germline V lookup: CDR1 KGHSH, CDR2 LQKENI. The CDR3 DNA reads as TGTGCCAGCTCACCAGGACTCGGGACAGGGGCAGATACGCAGTATTTT. It translates to CASSPGLGTGADTQYF.

The rearrangement uses TRBV5-4 and TRBJ2-1; TRBD2 aligns across 9 bases. V was pared by 4 bases and J by 4 bases, with 9 bases of the junction left unmatched. Germline lookup yields CDR1 SGHNT and CDR2 YYREEE (reference sequence). This CDR3 has 16 amino acids. The CDR3 protein is CASSDSRAGGYNEQFF. In nucleotides, the CDR3 is TGTGCCAGCAGCGACTCTAGAGCGGGGGGTTACAATGAGCAGTTCTTC.

V and J are TRBV2 and TRBJ1-1; the D is unclear. V lost 3 bases and J lost 1, with 6 bases in between. Germline loops: CDR1 SNHLY, CDR2 FYNNEI. This CDR3 spans 13 amino acids. CDR3 nucleotide sequence: TGTGCCAGCAGTGAGCAAGCGAACACTGAAGCTTTCTTT. This encodes CASSEQANTEAFF.

CDR3 sequence (DNA): TGTGCCAGCAGCCCACCGACAGGGCGAGAGACCCAGTACTTC. Protein sequence: CASSPPTGRETQYF. The rearrangement links TRBV21-1 to TRBJ2-5; TRBD1, the table's D call, lacks a check against the DNA. TRBV21-1 is reported as a pseudogene. The length of the CDR3 is 14 residues.

This clone has just a few counts. This rearrangement joins TRBV4-3 to TRBJ1-3; D not resolved. V shed 3 bases and J shed 0 bases, with 12 bases lying between them. Germline V gene lookup returns CDR1 LGHNA and CDR2 YSLEER. This CDR3 contains 16 residues. The CDR3 DNA sequence: TGCGCCAGCAGCCAGGTCAATCCGCCCTCTGGAAACACCATATATTTT. This gives the protein CASSQVNPPSGNTIYF.

The chain has TRBV28 and TRBJ1-2, with 7 nucleotides matching TRBD1. V lost 6 bases to trimming and J lost 5 bases; unmatched junction nucleotides: 6. CDR3 length: 13 amino acids. The V gene's germline CDR1 is MDHEN and CDR2 SYDVKM. DNA for the CDR3: TGTGCCAGCAGCAATAACAGGGGTTATGGCTACACCTTC. Its translation is CASSNNRGYGYTF.

In this sample, this clone turned up a few times. This rearrangement joins TRBV5-4 to TRBJ1-2, with 8 bases matching TRBD1. The V gene's germline CDR1 is SGHNT and CDR2 YYREEE (reference sequence). This CDR3 spans 13 amino acids. With 2 bases clipped from V and 7 bases from J, the junction kept 4 bases outside the gene matches. The chain's CDR3 is CASSFGQGGGYTF. The CDR3 DNA reads TGTGCCAGCAGCTTCGGACAGGGCGGTGGCTACACCTTC.

The chain combines TRBV7-2 with TRBJ1-5; D ambiguous. Germline V gene sequence: CDR1 SGHTA, CDR2 FQGNSA. The CDR3 has 11 residues. Deletions cut 5 bases from V and 9 bases from J, with 8 bases between. CDR3: CASSLDGPQHF. In DNA, the CDR3 is TGTGCCAGCAGCCTGGACGGGCCCCAGCATTTT.

The chain uses TRBV7-9 and TRBJ2-3; 8 bases are shared with TRBD2. The V gene's germline CDR1 is SEHNR and CDR2 FQNEAQ (reference sequence). The CDR3 is 16 residues long. The junction had 9 bases not matched to a gene; V was cut back by 0 bases and J by 7 bases. DNA for the CDR3: TGTGCCAGCAGCTTAGCTTCCGGCGGGAGGTCTCATACGCAGTATTTT. It yields the protein CASSLASGGRSHTQYF. Combining the CDR3 with reference TRBV7-9 and TRBJ2-3 gives the whole variable domain DTGVSQNPRHKITKRGQNVTFRCDPISEHNRLYWYRQTLGQGPEFLTYFQNEAQLEKSRLLSDRFSAERPKGSFSTLEIQRTEQGDSAMYLCASSLASGGRSHTQYFGPGTRLTVL.

The gene calls are TRBV28 and TRBJ2-2; D may be TRBD2 (6 bases). Germline CDR1 and CDR2: MDHEN and SYDVKM. V lost 3 bases, J lost 4 bases, and 9 bases lay in between. This CDR3 has 14 amino acids. The CDR3 sequence: CASSFGGITGELFF. In nucleotides, the CDR3 is TGTGCCAGCAGTTTTGGGGGGATCACCGGGGAGCTGTTTTTT.

The chain uses TRBV2 and TRBJ2-2, with 9 positions matching TRBD2. V shed 5 bases and J 0 bases; nucleotides not matched to a gene: 1. Germline V gene sequence: CDR1 SNHLY, CDR2 FYNNEI. This CDR3 is 15 amino acids long. In DNA form, the CDR3 reads TGTGCCAGCAGTAGCGGGGGGACGAACACCGGGGAGCTGTTTTTT. It codes for CASSSGGTNTGELFF.

The chain links TRBV9 to TRBJ2-5; 7 bases line up with TRBD2. From germline, CDR1 is SGDLS and CDR2 YYNGEE. V shed 0 bases and J 5 bases; nucleotides not matched to a gene: 7. The CDR3 runs to 15 residues. The CDR3 is CASSVGSGGLETQYF. For the CDR3, the DNA is TGTGCCAGCAGCGTAGGCTCGGGAGGCTTGGAGACCCAGTACTTC.

The CDR3 protein is CASSKKPGLAGGEQYF. The CDR3 bases are TGTGCCAGCAGCAAGAAACCGGGACTAGCGGGAGGGGAGCAGTACTTC. The chain couples TRBV21-1 to TRBJ2-7; the tabulated D call, TRBD2, remains unverified against the DNA. TRBV21-1 is listed as a pseudogene. The CDR3 consists of 16 residues.

The CDR3 DNA is TGCGCCAGCAGCCCCGCCTACGGACAGCAAGAGGCTAATGAAAAACTGTTTTTT. Translating gives CASSPAYGQQEANEKLFF. The chain joins TRBV5-1 to TRBJ1-4, with TRBD1 as a possible D gene (6 bases). This CDR3 spans 18 amino acids. Trimming removed 4 bases at V and 3 bases at J, with 22 bases between. Germline V gene sequence: CDR1 SGHRS, CDR2 YFSETQ.

The chain uses TRBV5-4 and TRBJ2-7; tentatively, D is TRBD1 or TRBD2 (5 bases each). This CDR3 is built from 13 residues. Germline CDR1 and CDR2: SGHNT and YYREEE (reference sequence). V gave up 2 bases and J gave up 6 bases, with 12 bases separating them. Here the CDR3 DNA reads TGTGCCAGCAGCTTTCCAGGGAGTGTCGAGCAGTACTTC. It encodes CASSFPGSVEQYF.

Note on this clone: The identical CDR3 is also encoded by other nucleotide sequences in the sample. The chain employs TRBV5-1 and TRBJ1-6; D unclear. V was clipped by 2 bases and J by 6 bases, with 6 bases between them. Germline V gives CDR1 SGHRS, CDR2 YFSETQ. The CDR3 is 13 residues long. CDR3 DNA: TGCGCCAGCAGCTTCTCGGGTAATTCACCCCTCCACTTT. This gives the protein CASSFSGNSPLHF.

The chain joins TRBV5-4 to TRBJ2-5; 9 bases are a match to TRBD2. Trimming took 0 bases from V and 1 from J; bases not matched to a gene: 1. The germline V gene encodes CDR1 SGHNT and CDR2 YYREEE (reference sequence). The CDR3 has 15 amino acids. This chain's CDR3 is CASSLVAGAQETQYF. The CDR3 DNA reads as TGTGCCAGCAGCTTGGTAGCGGGAGCCCAAGAGACCCAGTACTTC.

The chain carries TRBV19 and TRBJ1-1; the D gene is possibly TRBD1 (5 bases). Trimming stripped 4 bases from V and 4 bases from J, with 10 bases between. The CDR3 is made up of 13 amino acids. Germline CDR1 reads LNHDA; CDR2 reads SQIVND (reference sequence). CDR3 sequence: CASSKGRSTEAFF. Written as DNA, the CDR3 is TGTGCCAGTAGTAAGGGGAGGAGCACTGAAGCTTTCTTT.